Sequencing of this T cell receptor beta chain was carried out in a study of cytomegalovirus exposure and HLA in healthy donors. Study-level results: An apparent linkage of common viral pathogens to several of the most significant clusters emerged in a later analysis.

About this clone itself: The antigen is undetermined.

Trimming took 0 bases from V and 8 from J, leaving 14 bases between them. Per the germline V gene, CDR1 is LGHNA and CDR2 is YSLEER. There are 15 residues in the CDR3. Primers for the PCR totalled 60 Vbeta and 13 Jbeta. Profiling relied on immunoSEQ multiplex PCR, and the TCRdb table lists in-frame clones only, not all of them. The table records about 120,000 clones, 70% to 80% of them present only once. Sequenced: PBMCs. This TCR was recovered from a female donor in good health and CMV-seronegative. The chain joins TRBV4-3 to TRBJ2-1; no reliable D call. The CDR3 region is CASSQDSGRYDEQFF. In DNA form, the CDR3 reads TGCGCCAGCAGCCAAGATTCAGGAAGGTACGATGAGCAGTTCTTC.